The clone carrying this T cell receptor (beta chain) is medium-sized within its sample. The CDR3 is made up of 15 amino acids. Germline CDR1 and CDR2: SGDLS and YYNGEE. Trimming at V came to 2 bases and at J to 5 bases, leaving 9 bases not matched to a gene. This sample is drawn from a study of CDR3 diversity in severe acne. TCRdb ran MiXCR on the PCR reads and lists one entry per CDR3 protein. Of approximately 79,000 distinct CDR3 sequences in the sample, about 48% were seen once. The clonotype originates from a male donor in good health, serving as a control. The chain recombines TRBV9 with TRBJ2-7, with TRBD1 identical over 8 bases. Material: blood. CDR3 in DNA: TGTGCCAGCAGCGTTGTTCCGACAGGGGAGAACGAGCAGTACTTC. Translating it yields CASSVVPTGENEQYF.